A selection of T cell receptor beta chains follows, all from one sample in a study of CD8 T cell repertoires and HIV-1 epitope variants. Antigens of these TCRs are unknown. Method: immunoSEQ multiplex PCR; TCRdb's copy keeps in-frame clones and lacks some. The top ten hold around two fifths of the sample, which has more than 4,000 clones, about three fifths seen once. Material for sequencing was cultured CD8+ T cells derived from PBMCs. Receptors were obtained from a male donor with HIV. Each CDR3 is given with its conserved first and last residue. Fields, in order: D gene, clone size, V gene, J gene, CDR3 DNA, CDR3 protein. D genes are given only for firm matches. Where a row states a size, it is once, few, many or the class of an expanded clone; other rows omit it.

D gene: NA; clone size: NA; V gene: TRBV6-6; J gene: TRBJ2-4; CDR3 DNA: TGTGCCAGCAGTTCCCCCGATAGGGCCAAAAACATTCAGTACTTC; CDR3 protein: CASSSPDRAKNIQYF
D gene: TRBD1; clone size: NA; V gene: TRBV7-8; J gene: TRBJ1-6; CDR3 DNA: TGTGCCAGCAGCTTCTGGGGACCTCGGACAGGCAGCTCCTATAATTCACCCCTCCACTTT; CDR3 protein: CASSFWGPRTGSSYNSPLHF
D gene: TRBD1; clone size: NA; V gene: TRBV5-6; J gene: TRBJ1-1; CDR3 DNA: TGTGCCAGCAGCTTCCGGGACAGGGGGCCGATGAACACTGAAGCTTTCTTT; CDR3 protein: CASSFRDRGPMNTEAFF
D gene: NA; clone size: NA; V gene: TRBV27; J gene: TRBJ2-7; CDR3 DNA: TGTGCCAGCAGTTTAGGACGGAACTACGAGCAGTACTTC; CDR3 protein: CASSLGRNYEQYF
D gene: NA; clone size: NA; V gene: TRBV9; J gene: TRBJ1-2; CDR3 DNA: TGTGCCAGCAGCGTAGATGATAACTATGGCTACACCTTC; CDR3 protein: CASSVDDNYGYTF
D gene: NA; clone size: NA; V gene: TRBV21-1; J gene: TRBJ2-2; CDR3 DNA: TGTGCCAGAGATCCCCGGCGGGCCGGGGGGAACACCGGGGAGCTGTTTTTT; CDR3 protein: CARDPRRAGGNTGELFF
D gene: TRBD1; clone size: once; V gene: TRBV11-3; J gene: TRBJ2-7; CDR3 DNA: TGTGCCAGCAGCCCCGGGACAGGGCTATACGAGCAGTACTTC; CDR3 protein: CASSPGTGLYEQYF
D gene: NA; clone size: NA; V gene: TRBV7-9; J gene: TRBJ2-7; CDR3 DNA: TGTGCCAGCAGGAATGGAAATTTCTACGAGCAGTACTTC; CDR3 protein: CASRNGNFYEQYF
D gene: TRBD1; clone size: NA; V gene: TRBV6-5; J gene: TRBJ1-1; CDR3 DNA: TGTGCCAGCAGTTACCCGGGACAGGGGATTTACCAAGCTTTCTTT; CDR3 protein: CASSYPGQGIYQAFF
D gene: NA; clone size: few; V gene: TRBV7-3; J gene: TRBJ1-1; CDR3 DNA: TGTGCCAGCAGAAAAAGTACGGGTAACACTGAAGCTTTCTTT; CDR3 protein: CASRKSTGNTEAFF
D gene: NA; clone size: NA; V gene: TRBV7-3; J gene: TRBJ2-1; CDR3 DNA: TGTGCCAGCAGCTTCCTTTCCGGGGTCGAATCCTACAATGAGCAGTTCTTC; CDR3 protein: CASSFLSGVESYNEQFF
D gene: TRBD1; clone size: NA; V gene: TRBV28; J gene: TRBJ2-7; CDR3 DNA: TGTGCCAGCATCGGGACAGGGAATTACGAGCAGTACTTC; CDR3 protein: CASIGTGNYEQYF
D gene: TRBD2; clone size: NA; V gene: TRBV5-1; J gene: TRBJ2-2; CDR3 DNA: TGCGCCAGCAGCTCGTTCATTAGCGGGGGAGGGGAGCTGTTTTTT; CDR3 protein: CASSSFISGGGELFF
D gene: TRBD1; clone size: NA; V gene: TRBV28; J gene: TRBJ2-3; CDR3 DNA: TGTGCCAGCAGTTCACTGGACAGGGAAGGCACAGATACGCAGTATTTT; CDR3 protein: CASSSLDREGTDTQYF
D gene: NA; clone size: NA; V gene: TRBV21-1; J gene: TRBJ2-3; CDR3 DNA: TGTGCCAGCAGCAAAGGGATGAACCTAGGACAGTCCCCACCCTTTAGCACAGATACGCAGTATTTT; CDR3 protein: CASSKGMNLGQSPPFSTDTQYF
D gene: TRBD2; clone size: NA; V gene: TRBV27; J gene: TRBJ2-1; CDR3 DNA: TGTGCCAGCAGTCCATTTGGCGGGAGAGGGTCCTACAATGAGCAGTTCTTC; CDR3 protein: CASSPFGGRGSYNEQFF
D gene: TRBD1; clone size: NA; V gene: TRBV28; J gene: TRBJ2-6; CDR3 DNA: TGTGCCACCGGGACAGGGTCCTCTGGGGCCAACGTCCTGACTTTC; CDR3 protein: CATGTGSSGANVLTF
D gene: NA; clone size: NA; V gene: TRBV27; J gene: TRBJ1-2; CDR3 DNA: TGTGCCAGCAGTTTATCGTCGCAGGGCTATGGCTACACCTTC; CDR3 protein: CASSLSSQGYGYTF
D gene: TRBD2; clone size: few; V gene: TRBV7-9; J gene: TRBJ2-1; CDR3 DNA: TGTGCCAGCAGCTTAACGGGACTAGCGCGAAATGAGCAGTTCTTC; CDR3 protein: CASSLTGLARNEQFF
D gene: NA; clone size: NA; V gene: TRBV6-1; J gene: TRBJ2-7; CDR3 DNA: TGTGCCAGCAGTGGTCGGGGACCGTCCACCTACGAGCAGTACTTC; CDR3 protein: CASSGRGPSTYEQYF